Listed below are T cell receptor beta chains from one sample, sequenced in a study of T cell responses to AZD1222 COVID-19 vaccine. Method: immunoSEQ multiplex PCR; TCRdb's copy keeps in-frame clones and lacks some. The repertoire holds about 170,000 clones, with around nine tenths as singletons. Sequenced here: peripheral blood, sampled on day 0 of AZD1222 vaccination. The receptors originated from an adult in good health. Both conserved end residues are part of each CDR3. A D gene is named only where the DNA matches it firmly. Clone size appears in some rows only: once, few, many, or a class for an expanded clone.

-,16,TRBJ2-7,TRBD1,TRBV11-2,CASSPFMRDREYEQYF,TGTGCCAGCAGCCCATTCATGCGAGACAGGGAGTACGAGCAGTACTTC
-,14,TRBJ1-4,-,TRBV5-5,CASSRSIFNEKLFF,TGTGCCAGCAGCCGGAGTATCTTTAATGAAAAACTGTTTTTT
-,13,TRBJ1-2,TRBD1,TRBV19,CASKPTGENGYTF,TGTGCCAGTAAGCCGACAGGGGAGAATGGCTACACCTTC
-,18,TRBJ2-3,TRBD2,TRBV19,CASSHQPIAGVGTDTQYF,TGTGCCAGTAGCCACCAACCCATAGCGGGAGTCGGGACAGATACGCAGTATTTT
-,13,TRBJ1-6,-,TRBV15,CATSRARDSPLHF,TGTGCCACCAGCAGAGCCAGGGATTCACCCCTCCACTTT
-,14,TRBJ1-6,-,TRBV30,CAWRIAQTNSPLHF,TGTGCCTGGAGGATTGCCCAAACCAATTCACCCCTCCACTTT
many,17,TRBJ1-5,-,TRBV6-2/TRBV6-3,CASSKGPYGGGNQPQHF,TGTGCCAGCAGTAAGGGACCCTACGGGGGCGGCAATCAGCCCCAGCATTTT
-,16,TRBJ2-5,TRBD1,TRBV27,CASSARTGPPQETQYF,TGTGCCAGCAGTGCACGGACAGGACCCCCTCAAGAGACCCAGTACTTC
-,13,TRBJ2-7,TRBD1,TRBV6-5,CAVHRDRVQQQYF,TGTGCCGTACACCGGGACAGGGTGCAGCAGCAGTACTTC
-,16,TRBJ2-1,-,TRBV18,CASSPLLRGSYNEQFF,TGTGCCAGCTCACCACTGCTGAGGGGCTCCTACAATGAGCAGTTCTTC
-,13,TRBJ2-7,-,TRBV27,CASRGHHSYEQYF,TGTGCCAGCCGCGGGCACCACTCCTACGAGCAGTACTTC
-,16,TRBJ1-2,TRBD1,TRBV18,CASSPTLGQGNYGYTF,TGTGCCAGCTCACCAACATTGGGACAGGGGAACTATGGCTACACCTTC
-,13,TRBJ2-2,-,TRBV24-1,CATSPGPTGELFF,TGTGCCACCAGTCCAGGGCCCACCGGGGAGCTGTTTTTT
-,13,TRBJ1-6,-,TRBV19,CASTPGRNSPLHF,TGTGCCAGTACCCCGGGGCGTAATTCACCCCTCCACTTT
-,13,TRBJ2-7,-,TRBV10-3,CAIRETENYEQYF,TGTGCCATCAGAGAGACGGAAAACTACGAGCAGTACTTC
-,11,TRBJ2-1,-,TRBV20-1,CSASLRNEQFF,TGCAGTGCGAGTCTTCGCAATGAGCAGTTCTTC
-,14,TRBJ2-7,TRBD2,TRBV5-1,CASSLDGGRYEQYF,TGCGCCAGCAGCTTGGACGGGGGGAGATACGAGCAGTACTTC
-,13,TRBJ1-2,-,TRBV19,CASTPGWGRGYTF,TGTGCCAGTACCCCGGGTTGGGGGCGCGGCTACACCTTC
-,15,TRBJ2-5,-,TRBV11-2,CASSQRASDQETQYF,TGTGCCAGCAGCCAACGGGCTAGCGATCAGGAGACCCAGTACTTC
-,14,TRBJ2-2,-,TRBV9,CASSVRVNTGELFF,TGTGCCAGCAGCGTCAGGGTTAACACCGGGGAGCTGTTTTTT
-,12,TRBJ2-7,-,TRBV10-2,CASSGSGEEQYF,TGCGCCAGCAGCGGATCGGGGGAAGAGCAGTACTTC
-,14,TRBJ1-2,-,TRBV10-3,CAISDTGKDYGYTF,TGTGCCATCAGTGATACAGGAAAAGACTATGGCTACACCTTC
-,14,TRBJ2-7,TRBD1,TRBV5-1,CASSLEDRFYEQYF,TGCGCCAGCAGCTTGGAGGACAGGTTCTACGAGCAGTACTTC
-,15,TRBJ2-1,TRBD2,TRBV4-1,CASSFSGSSYNEQFF,TGCGCCAGCAGCTTTAGCGGGAGCTCCTACAATGAGCAGTTCTTC
-,13,TRBJ1-2,-,TRBV5-1,CASRPGQSYGYTF,TGCGCCAGCAGGCCCGGACAGTCCTATGGCTACACCTTC
-,15,TRBJ2-1,-,TRBV19,CASSPDSSSYNEQFF,TGTGCCAGTAGCCCCGATTCGAGCTCCTACAATGAGCAGTTCTTC
-,14,TRBJ1-4,-,TRBV6-5,CAITRDRTNEKLFF,TGTGCCATCACTCGAGACAGAACTAATGAAAAACTGTTTTTT
-,16,TRBJ1-3,TRBD1,TRBV9,CASSPQDRASGNTIYF,TGTGCCAGCAGCCCCCAGGACAGGGCCTCTGGAAACACCATATATTTT
-,15,TRBJ1-3,-,TRBV28,CASSSGATGGNTIYF,TGTGCCAGCAGCTCAGGGGCAACGGGGGGAAACACCATATATTTT
-,13,TRBJ1-3,-,TRBV3-1/TRBV3-2,CASTRKGENTIYF,TGTGCCAGCACCCGCAAAGGAGAAAACACCATATATTTT
-,13,TRBJ2-3,TRBD2,TRBV7-9,CASSSPWGGTQYF,TGTGCCAGCAGCTCTCCGTGGGGGGGGACGCAGTATTTT
-,17,TRBJ1-5,TRBD1,TRBV27,CASSSIFRDSVRQPQHF,TGTGCCAGCAGTTCCATCTTTAGGGACAGCGTCCGTCAGCCCCAGCATTTT
-,14,TRBJ1-4,-,TRBV7-2,CASSLVGMKEKLFF,TGTGCCAGCAGCTTAGTGGGAATGAAAGAAAAACTGTTTTTT
-,12,TRBJ1-4,-,TRBV6-5,CASSYTREKLFF,TGTGCCAGCAGTTACACGAGGGAAAAACTGTTTTTT
few,13,TRBJ1-2,TRBD1,TRBV11-2,CASSRQGFYGYTF,TGTGCCAGCAGCCGACAGGGGTTCTATGGCTACACCTTC
-,16,TRBJ2-2,TRBD2,TRBV6-1,CASSEVGGRRTGELFF,TGTGCCAGCAGTGAAGTGGGCGGGAGGAGGACCGGGGAGCTGTTTTTT
-,14,TRBJ1-1,-,TRBV25-1,CASSEAWGGAEAFF,TGTGCCAGCAGTGAAGCTTGGGGGGGAGCTGAAGCTTTCTTT
-,14,TRBJ1-2,TRBD1,TRBV6-5,CASSYIGTGGGYTF,TGTGCCAGCAGTTACATCGGGACAGGGGGGGGCTACACCTTC
-,17,TRBJ1-5,-,TRBV15,CATSRDQNALSNQPQHF,TGTGCCACCAGCAGAGATCAGAATGCACTTAGCAATCAGCCCCAGCATTTT
-,14,TRBJ2-5,TRBD2,TRBV19,CASSTGTPGGAQYF,TGTGCCAGTAGTACCGGGACCCCGGGGGGGGCCCAGTACTTC
few,13,TRBJ1-5,TRBD1,TRBV10-2,CASSATGTQPQHF,TGCGCCAGCAGTGCGACAGGGACGCAGCCCCAGCATTTT
-,16,TRBJ2-1,TRBD2,TRBV19,CASSILAGGPSSEQFF,TGTGCCAGTAGTATATTGGCGGGGGGGCCGAGTAGTGAGCAGTTCTTC
once,14,TRBJ1-2,TRBD1,TRBV6-2/TRBV6-3,CASSYGTGDYGYTF,TGTGCCAGCAGTTACGGGACAGGGGACTATGGCTACACCTTC
-,16,TRBJ1-5,TRBD1,TRBV7-8,CASSWDRRYSNQPQHF,TGTGCCAGCAGCTGGGACAGGAGATATAGCAATCAGCCCCAGCATTTT
-,18,TRBJ2-7,-,TRBV5-1,CASSLEETVPEFAYEQYF,TGCGCCAGCAGCTTGGAGGAGACCGTTCCCGAGTTCGCCTACGAGCAGTACTTC
-,14,TRBJ2-7,-,TRBV6-2/TRBV6-3,CASSSTGSPYEQYF,TGTGCCAGCAGTTCTACAGGGAGTCCCTACGAGCAGTACTTC
-,15,TRBJ1-2,-,TRBV7-2,CASTPSLLVGVGYTF,TGTGCCAGCACCCCGTCCCTTTTGGTAGGGGTTGGCTACACCTTC
-,16,TRBJ1-4,-,TRBV4-3,CASSQDVPATNEKLFF,TGCGCCAGCAGCCAAGATGTACCGGCAACTAATGAAAAACTGTTTTTT
-,15,TRBJ1-4,-,TRBV4-2,CASSQAAGRNEKLFF,TGTGCCAGCAGCCAAGCGGCAGGCCGTAATGAAAAACTGTTTTTT
-,14,TRBJ1-5,TRBD1,TRBV6-5,CASSFYRGREPQHF,TGTGCCAGCAGTTTTTACAGGGGGCGGGAGCCCCAGCATTTT
-,14,TRBJ2-7,-,TRBV11-2,CASRAGFSSYEQYF,TGTGCCAGCAGAGCAGGGTTTTCGTCCTACGAGCAGTACTTC
-,16,TRBJ2-1,TRBD2,TRBV4-3,CASSRNLAGAYNEQFF,TGCGCCAGCAGCCGGAACCTAGCGGGAGCATACAATGAGCAGTTCTTC
-,17,TRBJ1-1,-,TRBV19,CASSIPVQGLGNTEAFF,TGTGCCAGTAGTATACCCGTCCAGGGCCTGGGGAACACTGAAGCTTTCTTT
many,16,TRBJ2-6,-,TRBV6-4,CASSDGKGSGANVLTF,TGTGCCAGCAGTGACGGCAAGGGTTCTGGGGCCAACGTCCTGACTTTC
-,16,TRBJ2-1,TRBD2,TRBV27,CASSPSPAGGPRGEFF,TGTGCCAGCAGTCCTTCGCCAGCGGGGGGCCCTCGGGGGGAGTTCTTC
-,14,TRBJ1-2,-,TRBV5-4,CASSLDISLGFYTF,TGTGCCAGCAGTTTAGACATATCCCTAGGGTTCTACACCTTC
-,13,TRBJ1-1,-,TRBV6-2/TRBV6-3,CASSYAGRNEAFF,TGTGCCAGCAGTTATGCGGGACGGAATGAAGCTTTCTTT
-,15,TRBJ1-3,-,TRBV19,CASSIGGSSGNTIYF,TGTGCCAGTAGTATCGGGGGCAGCTCTGGAAACACCATATATTTT
-,17,TRBJ1-3,-,TRBV5-4,CASSLDPRANSGNTIYF,TGTGCCAGCAGCTTGGATCCCAGGGCTAACTCTGGAAACACCATATATTTT